The entry below gives a single T cell receptor beta chain sequence along with its context. This record comes from a study of blood T cells in healthy people across ages. The second PCR ran about 6 to 12 cycles with a sample-barcoded 5' primer and J-beta primers. In TCRdb, the 5' RACE reads were re-called with MiXCR into one record per CDR3 protein. Of just over 1 million distinct CDR3 sequences in the sample, roughly 45% were seen once. CDR1 and CDR2 from the germline V gene are SGHRS and YFSETQ. CDR3 length: 15 amino acids. The J segment lost 8 bases and the V segment lost 4 bases, leaving 10 bases of the junction unmatched. Samples had at least 6 million PBMCs isolated from them.

The clonotype originates from a woman aged 55-75 years in good health. Source material: blood. The genes are TRBV5-1 and TRBJ1-4; 8 bases agree with TRBD1. CDR3 protein: CASSPRTGIEEKLFF. DNA of the CDR3: TGCGCCAGCAGCCCGAGGACAGGGATCGAGGAAAAACTGTTTTTT.